This passage covers 24 T cell receptor beta chains from one sample sequenced in a study of T cells in Graves' hyperthyroidism and ophthalmopathy. The investigators amplified TCR beta CDR3 regions from RNA transcripts. The primer set for the first-round RT-PCR of the TCR CDR3 was HTBI. TCRdb reanalysed the multiplex PCR reads using MiXCR and keeps one entry per CDR3 protein. The data contain almost 600,000 distinct CDR3 sequences, about 15% of them singletons. Sequencing input: blood. The receptors were sampled from a woman in her twenties or thirties with Graves' hyperthyroidism that later progressed to Graves' ophthalmopathy.

This clonotype was seen at least ten times. V is TRBV5-5 and J is TRBJ2-1; 14 positions agree with TRBD2. The CDR3 is 17 residues long. Germline CDR1 reads SGHKS; CDR2 reads YYEKEE (reference sequence). The trim removed 2 bases at V and 9 bases at J, leaving 10 bases unmatched. The CDR3 protein is CASSFLLAGTSGSEQFF. The CDR3 nucleotides are TGTGCCAGCAGCTTTTTACTGGCCGGGACTAGCGGGAGTGAGCAGTTCTTC.

In this sample, this clonotype turned up many times. V is TRBV18 and J is TRBJ1-4; D is undetermined. Trimming took 0 bases from V and 5 from J, leaving 10 bases between them. The length of the CDR3 is 15 residues. Germline V gene data show CDR1 as KGHSH and CDR2 as LQKENI. The CDR3 nucleotides are TGTGCCAGCTCACCACCGTCCGGGGAGAATGAAAAACTGTTTTTT. Amino acids: CASSPPSGENEKLFF.

The chain employs TRBV3-1 and TRBJ2-7; 8 bases map to TRBD2. Germline V gene data show CDR1 as LGHDT and CDR2 as YNNKEL (reference sequence). This CDR3 has 15 amino acids. Trimming took 3 bases from V and 2 from J; bases not matched to a gene: 6. CDR3 nucleotide sequence: TGTGCCAGCAGCCAGACACAGCGGGGGACCTACGAGCAGTACTTC. Its protein is CASSQTQRGTYEQYF.

This clonotype was seen a handful of times. The chain links TRBV27 to TRBJ2-2, with 9 positions matching TRBD2. This CDR3 has 15 residues. The junction had 8 bases not matched to a gene; V was cut back by 6 bases and J by 6 bases. Looked up from germline, CDR1 is MNHEY and CDR2 is SMNVEV (reference sequence). The CDR3: CASRKSGGRSGELFF. The CDR3 DNA is TGTGCCAGCAGAAAGAGCGGGGGGAGGTCCGGGGAGCTGTTTTTT.

The chain employs TRBV11-1 and TRBJ1-3, with D possibly TRBD1 on 5 matching bases. Germline V gene sequence: CDR1 SGHAT, CDR2 FQDESV (reference sequence). This CDR3 region has 17 residues. V was clipped by 1 base and J by 0 bases, with 13 bases between them. CDR3 DNA: TGTGCCAGCAGCTTAGAACTCGCAGGGCCCTCTGGAAACACCATATATTTT. Its protein is CASSLELAGPSGNTIYF.

CDR3 sequence reads: CASSTRTSGRDNEQYF. CDR3 nucleotide sequence: TGTGCCAGCAGCACCCGGACTAGCGGGAGAGACAACGAGCAGTACTTC. The chain joins TRBV7-9 to TRBJ2-7; 13 bases line up with TRBD2. Germline V gene lookup returns CDR1 SEHNR and CDR2 FQNEAQ (reference sequence). The V and J ends lost 5 bases and 5 bases, in that order; junction bases with no gene match: 9. The CDR3 has 16 residues.

Many counts were recorded for this clonotype. This chain links TRBV11-2 with TRBJ2-3; 8 nucleotides line up with TRBD2. CDR1 is SGHAT and CDR2 is FQNNGV in the germline V gene. The CDR3 length is 15 residues. The trim removed 0 bases at V and 3 bases at J, leaving 2 bases unmatched. The DNA for the CDR3 is TGTGCCAGCAGCTTAGACGGACTAGCAACAGATACGCAGTATTTT. It yields the protein CASSLDGLATDTQYF.

This clonotype has a handful of counts. A much larger clone sits a single nucleotide away, making a read error possible. The chain is built from TRBV6-1 and TRBJ2-6; D ambiguous. This CDR3 contains 17 residues. Germline-derived CDR1 and CDR2 are MNHNS and SASEGT. V lost 2 bases, J lost 2 bases, and 13 bases lay in between. DNA for the CDR3: TGTGCCAGCAGTGAATATGTGGAGAGCCCTGGGGCCAACGTCCTGACTTTC. It specifies CASSEYVESPGANVLTF.

This chain uses TRBV10-3 with TRBJ2-2, with 13 bases matching TRBD2. Germline lookup yields CDR1 ENHRY and CDR2 SYGVKD. With 6 bases clipped from V and 3 bases from J, the junction kept 4 bases outside the gene matches. This CDR3 region has 16 residues. Here the CDR3 reads CAISSGTSGDTGELFF. CDR3 DNA sequence: TGTGCCATCAGCTCCGGGACTAGCGGGGACACCGGGGAGCTGTTTTTT.

This clonotype was seen repeatedly, ten times or more. The J gene is TRBJ1-1, the V gene TRBV6-1; the D gene is possibly TRBD1 (5 bases). This CDR3 comprises 13 residues. Germline V gene lookup returns CDR1 MNHNS and CDR2 SASEGT. V shed 7 bases and J shed 0 bases, with 9 bases lying between them. The CDR3 spells CASIGALNTEAFF. The DNA for the CDR3 is TGTGCCAGCATTGGGGCTTTGAACACTGAAGCTTTCTTT.

In its sample, this clonotype was seen many times. The V and J genes are TRBV10-2 and TRBJ1-5; TRBD1 aligns across 10 bases. CDR1 and CDR2 (germline): WSHSY, SAAADI. V was pared by 6 bases and J by 1 base, with 6 bases of the junction left unmatched. This CDR3 contains 16 residues. The CDR3 DNA reads TGCGCCAGCAGGGCGGGGACAGGGGCGAGCAATCAGCCCCAGCATTTT. As protein: CASRAGTGASNQPQHF.

This clonotype was counted at least ten times. The V call is TRBV20-1, the J call TRBJ2-3; weak D call: TRBD2 (5 bases). Per the germline V gene, CDR1 is DFQATT and CDR2 is SNEGSKA (reference sequence). This CDR3 has 14 residues. V was shortened by 5 bases and J by 1 base, with 13 bases between the two germline ends. CDR3 DNA sequence: TGCAGTGCTGATCCTAGCAAGGGCACAGATACGCAGTATTTT. Encoded protein: CSADPSKGTDTQYF.

This clonotype was detected a few times. The rearrangement joins TRBV2 to TRBJ1-3; a weak D match, TRBD1 (6 bases). This CDR3 comprises 17 residues. Germline V lookup: CDR1 SNHLY, CDR2 FYNNEI. With 6 bases removed from V and 0 bases from J, the gap between germline ends came to 18 bases. The CDR3 bases are TGTGCCAGCAGCTTCCCGAAGCAGACAGGCTCTGGAAACACCATATATTTT. The encoded protein is CASSFPKQTGSGNTIYF.

This clonotype was detected ten times or more. Mismatch with germline at one junction end may stem from a read error. The chain links TRBV7-8 to TRBJ2-1; 12 bases line up with TRBD2. Germline V gene data show CDR1 as SGHVS and CDR2 as FQNEAQ. This CDR3 comprises 15 residues. CDR3 protein: CASSLAGGFPGEQFF. CDR3 in DNA: TGTGCCAGCAGCCTAGCGGGAGGGTTTCCGGGTGAGCAGTTCTTC.

This clonotype was recorded a few times. This chain joins TRBV10-3 and TRBJ2-2; 9 bases match TRBD2. The J segment lost 4 bases and the V segment lost 4 bases, leaving 7 bases of the junction unmatched. Germline V CDR1 and CDR2: ENHRY, SYGVKD. CDR3 size: 16 residues. The CDR3 is CAISGLAEVTTGELFF. Written as DNA, the CDR3 is TGTGCCATCAGTGGACTAGCGGAGGTCACCACCGGGGAGCTGTTTTTT.

V is TRBV29-1 and J is TRBJ2-7, with a possible D match to TRBD1 (5 bases). CDR1 SQVTM and CDR2 ANQGSEA come from the germline V gene. V was pared by 6 bases and J by 1 base, with 16 bases between. CDR3 length: 14 amino acids. Here the CDR3 reads CSVDTGSESYEQYF. In nucleotides, the CDR3 is TGCAGCGTGGACACAGGATCGGAGTCCTACGAGCAGTACTTC.

This clonotype has at least ten counts. For the CDR3, the DNA is TGTGCCAGCAACGAACAGGGGGCAATCTACGAGCAGTACTTC. This encodes CASNEQGAIYEQYF. The chain carries TRBV12-3 or TRBV12-4 and TRBJ2-7; TRBD1 aligns across 9 bases. V shed 7 bases, J shed 3 bases, and the junction held 7 bases outside the gene matches. The CDR3 has 14 amino acids.

This clonotype was recorded many times. The CDR3, as DNA: TGTGCCAGCAGCCGATACACTGAAGCTTTCTTT. This translates into CASSRYTEAFF. The rearrangement links TRBV12-3 or TRBV12-4 to TRBJ1-1; D not certain. The CDR3 has 11 amino acids. Trimming removed 6 bases at V and 3 bases at J, with 5 bases between.

The CDR3 loop reads CASSPGRRGTDTQYF. The CDR3 nucleotides are TGTGCCAGCAGCCCCGGGCGACGAGGCACAGATACGCAGTATTTT. The rearrangement joins TRBV7-9 to TRBJ2-3; no reliable D call. The CDR3 runs to 15 residues. V lost 5 bases and J 1 base, leaving 13 bases between the germline ends. Germline CDR1 is SEHNR and CDR2 is FQNEAQ (reference sequence).

A note on this clonotype: This may stem from a read error, because a much larger clone lies one nucleotide away. V is TRBV20-1 and J is TRBJ2-6; possible D gene TRBD2, 6 bases. V lost 6 bases to trimming and J lost 0 bases, with 15 bases between them. CDR3 length: 16 residues. CDR1 DFQATT and CDR2 SNEGSKA come from the germline V gene (reference sequence). CDR3 bases: TGCAGTGCCCAGAAGGCGGGGCGCTCTGGGGCCAACGTCCTGACTTTC. This translates into CSAQKAGRSGANVLTF.

J is TRBJ1-4 and V is TRBV20-1; maybe TRBD1 (5 bases). The CDR3 is made up of 14 amino acids. CDR1 and CDR2 from the germline V gene are DFQATT and SNEGSKA (reference sequence). Between the trimmed V and J ends, which lost 6 bases and 6 bases, there was a span of 17 bases. As DNA, the CDR3 is TGCAGTGCCCCACTCCGGGACTGGCATGAAAAACTGTTTTTT. Protein sequence: CSAPLRDWHEKLFF.

This clonotype has a count of ten or more. The genes are TRBV7-2 and TRBJ2-2; TRBD2 might be the D (6 bases). The V gene's germline CDR1 is SGHTA and CDR2 FQGNSA. The CDR3 spans 16 residues. V gave up 5 bases and J gave up 5 bases, with 18 bases separating them. CDR3 loop: CASSKTRLDLTGELFF. Written as DNA, the CDR3 is TGTGCCAGCAGCAAGACCCGACTAGATTTAACCGGGGAGCTGTTTTTT.

Worth noting for this clonotype: The conserved closing phenylalanine or tryptophan is absent in this CDR3, likely reflecting a read error. For the CDR3, the DNA is TGTGCCAGCAGTTGGACTAGCGGGGCACCCACAGATACGCAGTATTTA. Translation gives CASSWTSGAPTDTQYL. The V and J genes are TRBV6-5 and TRBJ2-3; 12 bases are a match to TRBD2. CDR1 MNHEY and CDR2 SVGAGI come from the germline V gene. After removal of 4 bases from V and 2 bases from J, the junction contained 4 bases not matched to a gene. The CDR3 is made up of 16 amino acids.

This clonotype was found a few times. This sequence joins TRBV7-2 and TRBJ1-1, with no clear D. CDR1 and CDR2 from the germline V gene are SGHTA and FQGNSA. The germline V and J ends were trimmed by 6 bases and 2 bases, with 10 bases remaining between them. The length of the CDR3 is 13 residues. DNA of the CDR3: TGTGCCAGCAGAACTGACGAAAACACTGAAGCTTTCTTT. It encodes CASRTDENTEAFF.